The source of this T cell receptor beta chain is a study of T cell responses to AZD1222 COVID-19 vaccine. Study information: Pooled samples include second doses given at about 4 or 12 weeks.

On this clone: Its antigen is unidentified.

Looked up from germline, CDR1 is SGDLS and CDR2 is YYNGEE. With 1 base removed from V and 8 bases from J, the gap between germline ends came to 8 bases. The CDR3 is made up of 12 amino acids. The protocol was immunoSEQ multiplex PCR, while the TCRdb copy is restricted to in-frame clones and leaves out a portion. The data contain 200,000 or so clones, around 93% of them singletons. General study results and limits: Most donors were white British, females outnumbered males, and clonal diversity was possibly underestimated. Increases in Spike-specific TCR breadth and depth were seen after two AZD1222 doses. Among vaccine-associated CD4 TCRs, coverage spanned spike, with dominance at 160-218 and 743-854.

This TCR was recovered from an adult in good health. The material was peripheral blood, obtained on day 0 of AZD1222 vaccination. The J gene is TRBJ2-3, the V gene TRBV9; D is uncertain. This CDR3 reads CASSVTPGTQYF. In DNA, the CDR3 is TGTGCCAGCAGCGTAACCCCGGGTACGCAGTATTTT.